Listed here is a single T cell receptor beta chain. This sample is drawn from a study of T cell responses to AZD1222 COVID-19 vaccine. V was pared by 3 bases and J by 9 bases, with 3 bases of the junction left unmatched. The CDR3 runs to 12 residues. CDR1 and CDR2 from the germline V gene are LNHDA and SQIVND (reference sequence). Clones were read by immunoSEQ multiplex PCR, and TCRdb kept only the in-frame ones, dropping some. Of 150,000 to 200,000 clones in the sample, around 90% were seen once. The sequence was collected from an adult who received the AZD1222 COVID-19 vaccine. The sample here was peripheral blood, taken 28 days after the second AZD1222 dose. The V gene is TRBV19, the J gene TRBJ2-3; 7 nucleotides align to TRBD1. Written as DNA, the CDR3 is TGTGCCAGTAGTATGGACAGGTCGACGCAGTATTTT. The encoded protein is CASSMDRSTQYF.